This TCR beta chain was captured in a study of CD8+ T cells in alopecia areata. Obtained from alopecia areata patients were lesional scalp punch biopsies along with peripheral blood. Germline V gene data show CDR1 as SGHNT and CDR2 as YYREEE (reference sequence). V gave up 0 bases and J gave up 5 bases, with 16 bases separating them. The CDR3 runs to 16 residues. Following extraction, RNA underwent reverse transcription to cDNA, which served as the sequencing template. Assay used: immunoSEQ multiplex PCR; TCRdb lists only in-frame clones, some missing. This sample has 220,000 or so clones; about 53% occur once, and the top ten carry over 0.4%.

The V and J genes are TRBV5-4 and TRBJ2-3, with D possibly TRBD2 on 7 matching bases. This material consisted of CD4+ T cells sorted from blood, taken at week 0. The receptor was derived from a human donor with alopecia areata. CDR3 sequence: CASSLAFTGRGDTQYF. DNA of the CDR3: TGTGCCAGCAGCTTGGCATTTACAGGGAGGGGAGATACGCAGTATTTT.